These T cell receptor beta chains were read from a single sample in a study of CD8 T cells in ankylosing spondylitis. TCRdb called the 5' RACE reads again in MiXCR, with one record for every CDR3 protein. The table includes 150,000 to 200,000 distinct CDR3 sequences, 15% to 20% detected once. The specimen sequenced was blood, either unsorted or a sorted T cell fraction (not recorded which). The receptors were gathered from a male donor between 5 and 29 years old with ankylosing spondylitis or in good health (not recorded which). Both conserved end residues are part of each CDR3. A D gene is named only where the DNA matches it firmly. A clone size is listed for some rows: how often the clone was seen (once, few, many), or a class if it is expanded.

many	15	-	TRBJ2-3	TRBV28	TGTGCCAGCAGTTCACCGGGCGGGGCCACAGATACGCAGTATTTT	CASSSPGGATDTQYF
many	17	-	TRBJ2-3	TRBV9	TGTGCCAGCAGCGTAGCCCCCATCGGTGGCGGCACAGATACGCAGTATTTT	CASSVAPIGGGTDTQYF
many	18	-	TRBJ2-5	TRBV5-1	TGCGCCAGCAGCTTGGTTCAGGGGGTCGGAGCGGGACAAGAGACCCAGTACTTC	CASSLVQGVGAGQETQYF
many	11	-	TRBJ2-1	TRBV5-1	TGCGCCAGCAGCAAGGGATCCGAGCAGTTCTTC	CASSKGSEQFF
many	15	-	TRBJ2-4	TRBV4-1	TGCGCCAGCAGCCAGGGGGGGGCACCCCTAAACATTCAGTACTTC	CASSQGGAPLNIQYF
-	12	-	TRBJ1-1	TRBV29-1	TGCAGCGTTGATCCGACACCTGGTGAAGCTTTCTTT	CSVDPTPGEAFF
many	14	TRBD1	TRBJ2-5	TRBV12-3/TRBV12-4	TGTGCCAGCAGTTGGGGACAGTCCCAAGAGACCCAGTACTTC	CASSWGQSQETQYF
-	10	-	TRBJ2-1	TRBV6-2/TRBV6-3	TGTGCCACCGGGCCTGGTGAGCAGTTCTTC	CATGPGEQFF
many	14	-	TRBJ2-5	TRBV11-2	TGTGCCAGCAGCTATGGGGGGTTCCAAGAGACCCAGTACTTC	CASSYGGFQETQYF
few	13	TRBD2	TRBJ2-1	TRBV20-1	TGCAGTGCCGTAGCGGGAGGGTACAATGAGCAGTTCTTC	CSAVAGGYNEQFF
many	15	TRBD1	TRBJ2-1	TRBV6-5	TGTGCCAGCAGGACCGGGACAGGCCTGGGGAATGAGCAGTTCTTC	CASRTGTGLGNEQFF
-	12	-	TRBJ2-5	TRBV29-1	TGCAGCGTTGGGACAGCGGCGGAGACCCAGTACTTC	CSVGTAAETQYF
-	13	TRBD1	TRBJ2-7	TRBV7-2	TGTGCCAGCAGCGGCACAGGGGTCCACGAGCAGTACTTC	CASSGTGVHEQYF
-	14	TRBD1	TRBJ1-1	TRBV27	TGTGCCGTGCGGGCAGGGGGGTTGAGGACTGAAGCTTTCTTT	CAVRAGGLRTEAFF
many	15	-	TRBJ2-3	TRBV5-4	TGTGCCAGCAGCCCAACAGCGGACACAGGAGATACGCAGTATTTT	CASSPTADTGDTQYF
-	14	-	TRBJ2-1	TRBV4-3	TGCGCCAGCAGCCAGGGGTCGGGGGCGGATGAGCAGTTCTTC	CASSQGSGADEQFF
-	14	-	TRBJ2-2	TRBV19	TGTGCCAGTGGCCAGAAGGCCCCAGGGGTGACGCTGTTTTTT	CASGQKAPGVTLFF
many	13	TRBD1	TRBJ1-1	TRBV29-1	TGCAGCGTCTTGACAGGGGCGAACACTGAAGCTTTCTTT	CSVLTGANTEAFF
-	18	TRBD2	TRBJ2-1	TRBV29-1	TGCAGCGTTGAAGATGAACTAGCGGGAGAATTCTCCTACAATGAGCAGTTCTTC	CSVEDELAGEFSYNEQFF
many	13	TRBD2	TRBJ2-1	TRBV12-3/TRBV12-4	TGTGCCAGCAGTTCGGGACTAGGGGGTGAGCAGTTCTTC	CASSSGLGGEQFF
-	14	-	TRBJ2-5	TRBV7-2	TGTGCCAGCAGCCCCCAGGGGCCCTGGGGGACCCAGTACTTC	CASSPQGPWGTQYF
many	15	-	TRBJ2-1	TRBV4-2	TGTGCCAGCAGCCAAGAGGGAGGGGGCTACAATGAGCAGTTCTTC	CASSQEGGGYNEQFF
many	17	-	TRBJ1-5	TRBV7-8	TGTGCCAGCAGCTCCCAAAAAATCCGGGCCAGCAATCAGCCCCAGCATTTT	CASSSQKIRASNQPQHF
-	15	TRBD2	TRBJ2-3	TRBV15	TGTGCCACCAGCAGAGAGCGGGAGCCCACAGATACGCAGTATTTT	CATSREREPTDTQYF
once	15	-	TRBJ2-1	TRBV19	TGTGCCAGTAGTATAGTTCGCACACCTTACAATGAGCAGTTCTTC	CASSIVRTPYNEQFF
few	15	-	TRBJ2-2	TRBV25-1	TGTGCCAGCAGTCCCGGGCTCGTCAACACCGGGGAGCTGTTTTTT	CASSPGLVNTGELFF
many	14	-	TRBJ2-2	TRBV5-5	TGTGCCAGCAGCTTAGGCCCAGAGACCGGGGAGCTGTTTTTT	CASSLGPETGELFF
many	21	TRBD1	TRBJ1-5	TRBV4-3	TGCGCCAGCAGCCAAGATGGGCCGGGACAGGGGGCGAGGTATAGCAATCAGCCCCAGCATTTT	CASSQDGPGQGARYSNQPQHF
-	15	-	TRBJ1-2	TRBV19	TGTGCCAGTAGTCCCCCGGACAGAATTTCCTATGGCTACACCTTC	CASSPPDRISYGYTF
many	13	TRBD1	TRBJ2-4	TRBV11-2	TGTGCCAGCAGAACCGGGACAGGGGACATTCAGTACTTC	CASRTGTGDIQYF
few	16	-	TRBJ2-7	TRBV2	TGTGCCAGCAGTACTCTTTCCGGGACCGCAACCTACGAGCAGTACTTC	CASSTLSGTATYEQYF
many	13	-	TRBJ2-3	TRBV2	TGTGCCAGCAGTGAGTGGGCCGCAGATACGCAGTATTTT	CASSEWAADTQYF
many	16	TRBD1	TRBJ1-5	TRBV18	TGTGCCAGCTCACCGACAGGGGCCCGAAGCAATCAGCCCCAGCATTTT	CASSPTGARSNQPQHF
many	12	-	TRBJ1-1	TRBV12-3/TRBV12-4	TGTGCCAGCATCGGAGTAAGCACTGAAGCTTTCTTT	CASIGVSTEAFF
many	15	-	TRBJ2-7	TRBV28	TGTGCCAGCAGCTCAGCCCCTACCTCCCCCATCGAGCAGTACTTC	CASSSAPTSPIEQYF
few	12	-	TRBJ1-2	TRBV30	TGTGCCTGGAGTGTACGGGGTTATGGCTACCCCTTC	CAWSVRGYGYPF
-	14	-	TRBJ2-3	TRBV29-1	TGCAGCGTTGGCGCAGGAGGTTACACAGATACGCAGTATTTT	CSVGAGGYTDTQYF
many	13	TRBD1	TRBJ2-7	TRBV27	TGTGCCAGCAGTTTCGGGACAGCCTACGAGCAGTACTTC	CASSFGTAYEQYF
many	11	TRBD1	TRBJ2-1	TRBV7-2	TGTGCCAGCAGCTTAGGACAGGGTTGGTTCTTC	CASSLGQGWFF
many	13	-	TRBJ1-3	TRBV9	TGTGCCAGCAGCGGAGGATCTGGAAACACCATATATTTT	CASSGGSGNTIYF